Listed below are T cell receptor beta chains from one sample, sequenced in a study of identical twins. TCRdb itself ran the 5' RACE reads through MiXCR, one entry per CDR3 protein. The data show about 210,000 distinct CDR3 sequences, less than 10% seen once. Sequenced: memory (CD45RO+) T cells sorted from blood. The source is a woman under 30 in good health. The CDR3 runs from the conserved cysteine through the conserved F or W. A D gene is named only where the DNA matches it firmly. Clone sizes are given selectively: once, few, many, or a class where the clone is expanded.

CDR3aa | CDR3nt | d_gene | v_gene | abundance | j_gene
CATRPPPNTEAFF | TGTGCCACCCGTCCCCCTCCGAACACTGAAGCTTTCTTT | NA | TRBV12-3/TRBV12-4 | NA | TRBJ1-1
CASILVGGIGGELFF | TGTGCCAGCATTCTCGTAGGGGGGATCGGCGGGGAGCTGTTTTTT | NA | TRBV12-3/TRBV12-4 | NA | TRBJ2-2
CASSFHGASYEAFF | TGTGCCAGCAGTTTTCACGGGGCAAGTTATGAAGCTTTCTTT | NA | TRBV12-3/TRBV12-4 | many | TRBJ1-1
CASSLRLAGVDEQFF | TGTGCCAGCAGTTTAAGGCTAGCGGGAGTAGATGAGCAGTTCTTC | TRBD2 | TRBV12-3/TRBV12-4 | many | TRBJ2-1
CASSDSGRNDNNEQFF | TGTGCCAGCAGCGATAGCGGGAGGAATGATAACAATGAGCAGTTCTTC | TRBD2 | TRBV9 | few | TRBJ2-1
CASSPGLRTDTQYF | TGTGCCAGCAGCCCGGGACTAAGGACCGATACGCAGTATTTT | TRBD2 | TRBV12-3/TRBV12-4 | many | TRBJ2-3
CASRLLPGTYYEQYF | TGTGCCAGCAGGCTACTACCGGGAACATATTACGAGCAGTACTTC | NA | TRBV6-1 | few | TRBJ2-7
CSAREGSGIRSEKLFF | TGCAGTGCTAGGGAGGGATCAGGGATTCGTAGTGAAAAACTGTTTTTT | NA | TRBV20-1 | few | TRBJ1-4
CASSQGLSGTGNTIYF | TGTGCCAGCTCCCAGGGACTCTCAGGCACTGGAAACACCATATATTTT | NA | TRBV18 | few | TRBJ1-3
CASSLLGAGQETQYF | TGTGCCAGCAGCTTGCTGGGAGCGGGCCAAGAGACCCAGTACTTC | NA | TRBV2 | NA | TRBJ2-5
CASSPGAWGTDTQYF | TGTGCCAGCAGCCCCGGGGCGTGGGGGACAGATACGCAGTATTTT | NA | TRBV3-1 | many | TRBJ2-3
CASSYREGVTYEQYF | TGCGCCAGCAGCTACAGGGAAGGGGTAACCTACGAGCAGTACTTC | NA | TRBV5-1 | many | TRBJ2-7
CSAGQGPTSRANVLTF | TGCAGTGCAGGACAGGGACCCACCTCTAGGGCCAACGTCCTGACTTTC | TRBD1 | TRBV20-1 | few | TRBJ2-6
CASGQGDSPLHF | TGTGCCAGCGGACAGGGCGATTCACCCCTCCACTTT | TRBD1 | TRBV2 | many | TRBJ1-6
CASGRDNLNEKLFF | TGTGCCAGCGGACGGGACAACCTAAATGAAAAACTGTTTTTT | NA | TRBV6-1 | NA | TRBJ1-4
CASRESGATSQYF | TGTGCCAGCAGGGAATCAGGGGCTACGAGCCAGTACTTC | NA | TRBV11-2 | many | TRBJ2-7
CASSRSGSGETQYF | TGTGCCAGCAGCCGCTCTGGATCGGGGGAGACCCAGTACTTC | NA | TRBV3-1 | many | TRBJ2-5
CASSYGVQETQYF | TGTGCCAGCAGCTACGGGGTTCAAGAGACCCAGTACTTC | NA | TRBV11-3 | few | TRBJ2-5
CASRTDPGSSYNEQFF | TGTGCCAGCCGTACCGATCCAGGGAGCTCCTACAATGAGCAGTTCTTC | NA | TRBV5-8 | NA | TRBJ2-1
CASSFWTSGTVGDEQFF | TGTGCCAGCAGTTTCTGGACTAGCGGGACCGTCGGGGATGAGCAGTTCTTC | TRBD2 | TRBV12-3/TRBV12-4 | NA | TRBJ2-1
CASSSRGGPYEQYF | TGTGCCAGCAGTTCCAGGGGGGGTCCCTACGAGCAGTACTTC | NA | TRBV12-3/TRBV12-4 | many | TRBJ2-7
CASSFNGGRTEAFF | TGTGCCAGCAGCTTTAACGGGGGAAGGACTGAAGCTTTCTTT | NA | TRBV7-2 | NA | TRBJ1-1
CSARDGQGTADTQYF | TGCAGTGCTAGAGACGGACAGGGAACGGCAGATACGCAGTATTTT | TRBD1 | TRBV20-1 | NA | TRBJ2-3
CASSLETSGGHNEQFF | TGCGCCAGCAGCTTGGAGACTAGCGGGGGGCACAATGAGCAGTTCTTC | TRBD2 | TRBV5-1 | NA | TRBJ2-1
CATSERPALGTEAFF | TGTGCCACCAGTGAACGACCGGCGCTCGGCACTGAAGCTTTCTTT | NA | TRBV24-1 | many | TRBJ1-1
CASSWGTGGGEQYF | TGTGCCAGCAGCTGGGGGACAGGGGGCGGCGAGCAGTACTTC | TRBD1 | TRBV7-9 | few | TRBJ2-7
CASSTLGFQETQYF | TGCGCCAGCAGCACCTTGGGGTTCCAAGAGACCCAGTACTTC | NA | TRBV5-1 | NA | TRBJ2-5
CASSPQPAGGGNEQFF | TGCGCCAGCAGCCCGCAGCCAGCAGGAGGGGGCAATGAGCAGTTCTTC | NA | TRBV5-1 | NA | TRBJ2-1
CASSPASEAFF | TGTGCCAGCAGCCCCGCGAGTGAAGCTTTCTTT | NA | TRBV9 | few | TRBJ1-1
CASSQESWRTGELFF | TGTGCCAGCAGCCAAGAGTCGTGGAGAACCGGGGAGCTGTTTTTT | NA | TRBV14 | NA | TRBJ2-2
CASSQVGTGGFYEQYF | TGCGCCAGCAGCCAAGTCGGGACAGGGGGATTCTACGAGCAGTACTTC | TRBD1 | TRBV4-1 | NA | TRBJ2-7
CSALAEVSYNEQFF | TGCAGTGCCCTAGCGGAGGTGTCCTACAATGAGCAGTTCTTC | TRBD2 | TRBV20-1 | NA | TRBJ2-1
CSAREGPSGNTIYF | TGCAGTGCTAGAGAGGGTCCATCCGGAAACACCATATATTTT | NA | TRBV20-1 | few | TRBJ1-3
CASSLLGRAGEFEQFF | TGTGCCAGCAGCTTACTTGGTAGGGCGGGAGAGTTTGAGCAGTTCTTC | TRBD2 | TRBV7-9 | NA | TRBJ2-1
CASSSPWSGDIQYF | TGCGCCAGCAGCTCCCCGTGGTCGGGTGACATTCAGTACTTC | NA | TRBV5-1 | few | TRBJ2-4
CASSFGTGDEKLFF | TGTGCCAGCAGTTTCGGGACAGGGGATGAAAAACTGTTTTTT | TRBD1 | TRBV12-3/TRBV12-4 | NA | TRBJ1-4
CASSLTRDTEAFF | TGCGCCAGCAGCTTAACCCGGGACACTGAAGCTTTCTTT | NA | TRBV5-1 | few | TRBJ1-1
CSALWGVRYNEQFF | TGCAGTGCTCTGTGGGGGGTTCGCTACAATGAGCAGTTCTTC | NA | TRBV20-1 | few | TRBJ2-1
CASSLEGQGDNEQFF | TGCGCCAGCAGCTTGGAGGGACAGGGAGACAATGAGCAGTTCTTC | TRBD1 | TRBV5-1 | NA | TRBJ2-1
CASSAKAGLSSYNSPLHF | TGCGCCAGCAGTGCCAAGGCAGGCCTTAGCTCCTATAATTCACCCCTCCACTTT | NA | TRBV10-2 | NA | TRBJ1-6
CSAKPRAGNTEAFF | TGCAGTGCTAAACCCCGGGCGGGGAACACTGAAGCTTTCTTT | NA | TRBV20-1 | NA | TRBJ1-1
CASSPADSSYEQYF | TGTGCCAGCAGCCCCGCAGACTCGTCCTACGAGCAGTACTTC | NA | TRBV7-9 | few | TRBJ2-7
CASSEEFWGHEQYF | TGTGCCAGCAGTGAAGAGTTTTGGGGTCACGAGCAGTACTTC | NA | TRBV6-1 | NA | TRBJ2-7
CSASPGQGRDTQYF | TGCAGTGCTTCGCCGGGACAGGGACGAGATACGCAGTATTTT | TRBD1 | TRBV20-1 | NA | TRBJ2-3
CASTWDRISNTGELFF | TGTGCCAGCACCTGGGACCGGATCTCGAACACCGGGGAGCTGTTTTTT | NA | TRBV11-1 | NA | TRBJ2-2
CAREGPQNEIF | TGTGCCAGAGAGGGACCACAGAACGAGATCTTT | NA | TRBV30 | NA | TRBJ1-1
CASSSRTSYSGELFF | TGTGCCAGCAGCTCTCGGACTAGTTATAGCGGGGAGCTGTTTTTT | TRBD2 | TRBV7-8 | NA | TRBJ2-2
CSVVHGGTRGREQYF | TGCAGCGTTGTTCACGGGGGGACAAGGGGGCGCGAGCAGTACTTC | NA | TRBV29-1 | NA | TRBJ2-7